This TCR beta chain is from a study of blood T cell repertoires in COVID-19. About the research overall: PBMCs, B-cell-depleted T cells, or T cells provided the cDNA or gDNA that made up the material.

TCRdb's copy holds only in-frame clones and misses some; the assay was immunoSEQ multiplex PCR. This repertoire shows about 100,000 clones, 88% found once; its top ten account for about 6.5%. This clone was seen only once. This CDR3 has 15 amino acids. Unmatched junction bases numbered 4, after V lost 0 bases and J lost 2 bases. The germline V gene encodes CDR1 MNHEY and CDR2 SVGAGI. The rearrangement links TRBV6-5 to TRBJ2-7; 7 positions match TRBD2. The source of this sequence is a woman aged 60-75 years with acute or convalescent COVID-19. The sequenced sample consisted of peripheral blood. CDR3 sequence: CASSYSASGPYEQYF. The DNA of the CDR3 is TGTGCCAGCAGTTACTCGGCTAGCGGTCCCTACGAGCAGTACTTC.